The next 10 T cell receptor beta chains were all read from a single sample in a study of OX40 agonist ivuxolimab in advanced cancers. Assay used: immunoSEQ multiplex PCR; TCRdb lists only in-frame clones, some missing. The sample includes 90,000 to 120,000 clones, more than 85% of them seen just once. This specimen was CD4+ or CD8+ T cells sorted from blood, taken in a trial of the OX40 agonist ivuxolimab. All receptors derive from an adult with an advanced solid tumor such as melanoma, head and neck, liver or kidney cancer.

Remarks on this clone: The same CDR3 arises from other DNA sequences in this sample as well. This chain links TRBV7-6 with TRBJ1-2; TRBD1 might be the D (5 bases). V was trimmed by 3 bases and J by 4 bases, leaving 9 bases between them. CDR3 size: 13 residues. Germline loops: CDR1 SGHVS, CDR2 FNYEAQ. CDR3 sequence (DNA): TGTGCCAGCAGCTTGGCAGGGAGCTATGGCTACACCTTC. This encodes CASSLAGSYGYTF.

Notes on this clone: Other DNA sequences of this sample code for an identical CDR3. The chain carries TRBV27 and TRBJ2-7; a weak D match, TRBD2 (6 bases). Deletions cut 5 bases from V and 0 bases from J, with 8 bases between. Germline CDR1 and CDR2: MNHEY and SMNVEV (reference sequence). There are 13 residues in the CDR3. The CDR3 DNA reads TGTGCCAGCAGTCTGCGGGACTCCTACGAGCAGTACTTC. The encoded protein is CASSLRDSYEQYF.

V gene TRBV28 combines with J gene TRBJ2-1; the D gene could be TRBD1 or TRBD2 (5 bases each). The V end lost 7 bases, the J end lost 6 bases, and 13 bases lay between the germline ends. There are 13 residues in the CDR3. CDR1 and CDR2 from the germline V gene are MDHEN and SYDVKM. CDR3 amino acids: CASNTAGTNEQFF. In DNA, the CDR3 is TGTGCCAGCAATACCGCAGGGACCAATGAGCAGTTCTTC.

This clone is a singleton in its sample. CDR3 sequence (DNA): TGTGCCTGGGCCCAAGGGGCGGGAGTGACCGGGGAGCTGTTTTTT. Its protein is CAWAQGAGVTGELFF. The chain links TRBV30 to TRBJ2-2, with 7 positions matching TRBD2. The CDR3 has 15 residues. The V and J ends lost 5 bases and 5 bases, in that order; junction bases with no gene match: 11. Germline lookup yields CDR1 GTSNPN and CDR2 SVGIG (reference sequence).

This sequence joins TRBV6-6 and TRBJ1-2; D not certain. Germline CDR1 and CDR2: MNHNY and SVGAGI (reference sequence). CDR3 length: 14 amino acids. Trimming pared 0 bases from V and 4 bases from J, leaving 9 bases between. In DNA, the CDR3 is TGTGCCAGCAGTTACTCGGGCGGTTCCTATGGCTACACCTTC. This sequence encodes CASSYSGGSYGYTF.

J is TRBJ2-2 and V is TRBV5-1; TRBD2 agrees at 9 bases. This CDR3 spans 16 amino acids. CDR1 is SGHRS and CDR2 is YFSETQ in the germline V gene. V lost 3 bases to trimming and J lost 6 bases; unmatched junction nucleotides: 9. The CDR3 DNA reads as TGCGCCAGCAGCTCCAAGACTAGCGGATACTCCGGGGAGCTGTTTTTT. This gives the protein CASSSKTSGYSGELFF. Supplemented by reference TRBV5-1 and TRBJ2-2, the full variable domain reads KAGVTQTPRYLIKTRGQQVTLSCSPISGHRSVSWYQQTPGQGLQFLFEYFSETQRNKGNFPGRFSGRQFSNSRSEMNVSTLELGDSALYLCASSSKTSGYSGELFFGEGSRLTVL.

The table lists this clone with a count of one. This chain uses TRBV19 with TRBJ2-1, with 8 nucleotides matching TRBD2. CDR1 is LNHDA and CDR2 is SQIVND in the germline V gene (reference sequence). This CDR3 region has 14 residues. The J segment lost 4 bases and the V segment lost 6 bases, leaving 5 bases of the junction unmatched. The CDR3 nucleotides read TGTGCCAGTAGGCCTTTAGCGGGGTACAATGAGCAGTTCTTC. Its protein is CASRPLAGYNEQFF. Together with reference TRBV19 and TRBJ2-1, the CDR3 gives the full variable domain: DGGITQSPKYLFRKEGQNVTLSCEQNLNHDAMYWYRQDPGQGLRLIYYSQIVNDFQKGDIAEGYSVSREKKESFPLTVTSAQKNPTAFYLCASRPLAGYNEQFFGPGTRLTVL.

This clone appeared once. J is TRBJ1-3 and V is TRBV28; D gene ambiguous. Germline V gene lookup returns CDR1 MDHEN and CDR2 SYDVKM. The CDR3 runs to 15 residues. V was shortened by 5 bases and J by 1 base, with 12 bases between the two germline ends. CDR3 in amino acids: CASSPSPGSGNTIYF. For the CDR3, the DNA is TGTGCCAGCAGTCCCTCGCCAGGATCTGGAAACACCATATATTTT.

This chain links TRBV6-5 with TRBJ2-5; 10 nucleotides line up with TRBD1. V gave up 3 bases and J gave up 9 bases; unmatched junction bases: 10. The germline V gene has CDR1 MNHEY and CDR2 SVGAGI. The CDR3 is 15 residues long. Written as DNA, the CDR3 is TGTGCCAGCAGTTATTCCCGACAGGGGGCCGCGGCCCAGTACTTC. Its protein product is CASSYSRQGAAAQYF.

This clone was seen only once. The chain couples TRBV12-5 to TRBJ2-7; D gene uncertain. The CDR3 consists of 12 residues. Germline CDR1 is LGHNT and CDR2 is FRNRAP. V lost 2 bases to trimming and J lost 5 bases, with 7 bases between them. CDR3 region: CASGLKLHEQYF. In DNA form, the CDR3 reads TGTGCTAGTGGTTTGAAGTTGCACGAGCAGTACTTC.